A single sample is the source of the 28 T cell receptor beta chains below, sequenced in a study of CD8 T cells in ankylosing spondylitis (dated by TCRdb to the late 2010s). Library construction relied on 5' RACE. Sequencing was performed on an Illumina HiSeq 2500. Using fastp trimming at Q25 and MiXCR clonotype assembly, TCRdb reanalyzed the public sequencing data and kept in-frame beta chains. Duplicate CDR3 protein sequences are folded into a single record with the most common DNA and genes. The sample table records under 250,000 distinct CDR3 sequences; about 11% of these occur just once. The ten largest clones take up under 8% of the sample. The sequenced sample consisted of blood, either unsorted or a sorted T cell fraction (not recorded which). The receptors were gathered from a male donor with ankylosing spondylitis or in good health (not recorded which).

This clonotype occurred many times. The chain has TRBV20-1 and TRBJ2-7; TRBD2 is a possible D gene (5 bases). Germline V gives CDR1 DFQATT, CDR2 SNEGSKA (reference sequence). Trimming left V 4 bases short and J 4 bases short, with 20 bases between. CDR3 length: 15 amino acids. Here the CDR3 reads CSATSAFGEPYEQYF. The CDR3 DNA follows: TGCAGTGCTACCAGTGCCTTTGGGGAGCCTTACGAGCAGTACTTC.

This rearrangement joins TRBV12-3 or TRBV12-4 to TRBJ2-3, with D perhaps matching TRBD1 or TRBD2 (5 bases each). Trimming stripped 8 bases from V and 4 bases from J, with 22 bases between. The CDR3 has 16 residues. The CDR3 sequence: CASVNVRGPTADTQYF. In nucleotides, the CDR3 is TGTGCCAGCGTTAATGTCCGGGGACCCACAGCAGATACGCAGTATTTT.

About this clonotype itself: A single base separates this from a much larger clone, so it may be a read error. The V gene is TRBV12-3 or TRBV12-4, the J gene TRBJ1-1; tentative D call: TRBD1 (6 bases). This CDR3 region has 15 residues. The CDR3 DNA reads TGTGCCGGCAGTTTGGCATTCGGGGGGCACACTGAAGCTTTCTTT. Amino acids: CAGSLAFGGHTEAFF.

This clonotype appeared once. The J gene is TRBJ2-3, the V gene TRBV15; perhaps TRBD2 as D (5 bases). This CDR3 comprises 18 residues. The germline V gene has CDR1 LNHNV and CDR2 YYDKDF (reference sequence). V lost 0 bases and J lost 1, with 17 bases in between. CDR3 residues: CATSRDVRSMGGTDTQYF. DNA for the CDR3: TGTGCCACCAGCAGAGATGTGAGGTCCATGGGAGGCACAGATACGCAGTATTTT.

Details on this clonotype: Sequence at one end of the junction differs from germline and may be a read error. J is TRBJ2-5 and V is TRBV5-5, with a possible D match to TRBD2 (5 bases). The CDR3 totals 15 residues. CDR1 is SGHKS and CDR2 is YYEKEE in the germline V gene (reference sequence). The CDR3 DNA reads TGTGCCAGCAGCTTGGAACCGGAGGCCGTAGAGTCCCAGTACTTC. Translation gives CASSLEPEAVESQYF.

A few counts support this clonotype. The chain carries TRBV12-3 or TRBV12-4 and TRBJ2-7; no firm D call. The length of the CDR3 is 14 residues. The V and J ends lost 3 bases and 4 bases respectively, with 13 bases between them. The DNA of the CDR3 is TGTGCCAGCAGTTTTATCTACAAGGATTACGAGCAGTACTTC. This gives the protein CASSFIYKDYEQYF.

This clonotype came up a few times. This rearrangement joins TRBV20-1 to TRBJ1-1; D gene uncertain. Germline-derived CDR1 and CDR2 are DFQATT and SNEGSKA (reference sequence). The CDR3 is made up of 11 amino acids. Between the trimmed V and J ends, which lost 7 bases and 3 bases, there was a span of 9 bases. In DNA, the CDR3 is TGCAGTGTGCCCCCGCACACTGAAGCTTTCTTT. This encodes CSVPPHTEAFF.

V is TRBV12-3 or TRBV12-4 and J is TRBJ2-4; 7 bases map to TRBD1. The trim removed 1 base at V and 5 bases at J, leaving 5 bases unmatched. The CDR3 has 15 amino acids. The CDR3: CASSLDGTVQNIQYF. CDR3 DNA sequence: TGTGCCAGCAGTTTAGACGGGACAGTCCAAAACATTCAGTACTTC.

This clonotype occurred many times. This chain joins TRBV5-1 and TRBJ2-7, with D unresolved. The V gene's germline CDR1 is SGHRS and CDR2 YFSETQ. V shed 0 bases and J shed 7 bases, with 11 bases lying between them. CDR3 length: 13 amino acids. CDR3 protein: CASSLGSSLEQYF. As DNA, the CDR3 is TGCGCCAGCAGCTTGGGTTCCAGTTTAGAGCAGTACTTC.

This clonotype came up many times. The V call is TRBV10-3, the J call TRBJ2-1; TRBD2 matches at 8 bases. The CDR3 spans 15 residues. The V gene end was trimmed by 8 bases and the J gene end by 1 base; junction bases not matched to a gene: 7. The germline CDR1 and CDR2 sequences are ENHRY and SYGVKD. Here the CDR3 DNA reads TGTGCCATCCGGGGGGGAGCGACATCCTACAATGAGCAGTTCTTC. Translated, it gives CAIRGGATSYNEQFF.

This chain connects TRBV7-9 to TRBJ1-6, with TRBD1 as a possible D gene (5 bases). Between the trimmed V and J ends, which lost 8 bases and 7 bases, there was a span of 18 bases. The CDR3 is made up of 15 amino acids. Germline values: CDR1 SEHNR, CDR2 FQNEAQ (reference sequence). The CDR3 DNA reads TGTGCCAGCGCGATCGGGGGGGGGACGAATTCACCCCTCCACTTT. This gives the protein CASAIGGGTNSPLHF.

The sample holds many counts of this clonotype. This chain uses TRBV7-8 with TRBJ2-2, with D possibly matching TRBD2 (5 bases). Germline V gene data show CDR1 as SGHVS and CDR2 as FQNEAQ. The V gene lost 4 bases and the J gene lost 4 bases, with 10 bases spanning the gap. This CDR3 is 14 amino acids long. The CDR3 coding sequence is TGTGCCAGCAGCTCAAGAGGGCTCACCGGGGAGCTGTTTTTT. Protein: CASSSRGLTGELFF.

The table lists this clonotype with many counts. The CDR3 bases are TGCAGTGCCGAAGGAACAGGGAGTGGTGGCTACACCTTC. It codes for CSAEGTGSGGYTF. The chain employs TRBV20-1 and TRBJ1-2; D perhaps matches TRBD1 (6 bases). Trimming pared 6 bases from V and 7 bases from J, leaving 18 bases between. The CDR3 contains 13 residues. CDR1 DFQATT and CDR2 SNEGSKA come from the germline V gene (reference sequence).

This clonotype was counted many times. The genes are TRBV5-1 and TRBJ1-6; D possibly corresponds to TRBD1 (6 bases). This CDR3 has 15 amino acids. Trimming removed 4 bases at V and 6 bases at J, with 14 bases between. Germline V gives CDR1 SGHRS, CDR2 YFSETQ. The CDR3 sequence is CASSTARGGNSPLHF. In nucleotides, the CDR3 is TGCGCCAGCAGCACAGCCAGGGGTGGTAATTCACCCCTCCACTTT.

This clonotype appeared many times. This CDR3 is CASSFPRGSVADEQYF. In DNA form, the CDR3 reads TGTGCCAGCAGCTTCCCCCGAGGTAGCGTGGCCGACGAGCAGTACTTC. The chain combines TRBV7-2 with TRBJ2-7; perhaps TRBD2 as D (5 bases). Germline V gives CDR1 SGHTA, CDR2 FQGNSA. Trimming cost V 3 bases and J 5 bases, with 20 bases left between them. The CDR3 loop spans 16 amino acids.

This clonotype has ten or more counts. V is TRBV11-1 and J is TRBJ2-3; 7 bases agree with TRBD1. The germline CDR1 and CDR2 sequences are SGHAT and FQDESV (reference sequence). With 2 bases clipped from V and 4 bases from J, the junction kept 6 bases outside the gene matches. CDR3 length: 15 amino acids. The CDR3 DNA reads TGTGCCAGCAGCTTATTGACAGGGATGGCAGATACGCAGTATTTT. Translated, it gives CASSLLTGMADTQYF. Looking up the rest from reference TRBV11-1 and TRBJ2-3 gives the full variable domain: EAEVAQSPRYKITEKSQAVAFWCDPISGHATLYWYRQILGQGPELLVQFQDESVVDDSQLPKDRFSAERLKGVDSTLKIQPAELGDSAMYLCASSLLTGMADTQYFGPGTRLTVL.

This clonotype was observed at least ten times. The CDR3 nucleotides read TGTGCCACCAGCAGAGACCCCGGGACAGTGAACACTGAAGCTTTCTTT. The encoded protein is CATSRDPGTVNTEAFF. This chain connects TRBV15 to TRBJ1-1; TRBD1 aligns across 7 bases. The CDR3 contains 16 residues. The trim removed 0 bases at V and 0 bases at J, leaving 4 bases unmatched. Germline V gives CDR1 LNHNV, CDR2 YYDKDF (reference sequence).

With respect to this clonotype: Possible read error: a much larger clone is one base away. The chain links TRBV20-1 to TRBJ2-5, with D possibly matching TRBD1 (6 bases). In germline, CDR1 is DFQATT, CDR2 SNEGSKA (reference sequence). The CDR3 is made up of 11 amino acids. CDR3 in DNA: TGCAATGGACAGCACCAAGAGACCCAGTACTTC. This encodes CNGQHQETQYF.

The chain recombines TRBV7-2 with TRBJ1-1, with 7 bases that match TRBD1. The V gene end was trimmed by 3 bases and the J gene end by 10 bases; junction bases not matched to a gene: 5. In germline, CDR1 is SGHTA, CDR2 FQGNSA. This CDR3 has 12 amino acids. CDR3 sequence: CASSFFKGAAFF. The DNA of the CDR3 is TGTGCCAGCAGCTTTTTTAAGGGGGCAGCTTTCTTT.

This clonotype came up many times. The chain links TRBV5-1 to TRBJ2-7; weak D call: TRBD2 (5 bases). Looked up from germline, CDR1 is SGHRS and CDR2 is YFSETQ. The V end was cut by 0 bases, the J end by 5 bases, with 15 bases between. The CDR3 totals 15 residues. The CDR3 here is CASSLGASWRDEQYF. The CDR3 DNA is TGCGCCAGCAGCTTGGGGGCTAGCTGGCGGGACGAGCAGTACTTC.

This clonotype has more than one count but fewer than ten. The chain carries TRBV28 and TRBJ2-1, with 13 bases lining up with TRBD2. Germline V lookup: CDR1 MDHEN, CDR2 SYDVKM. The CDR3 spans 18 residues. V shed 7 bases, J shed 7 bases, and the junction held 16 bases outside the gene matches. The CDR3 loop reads CASTDMAQGTSGKNEQFF. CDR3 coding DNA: TGTGCCAGCACCGACATGGCTCAAGGGACTAGCGGGAAAAATGAGCAGTTCTTC.

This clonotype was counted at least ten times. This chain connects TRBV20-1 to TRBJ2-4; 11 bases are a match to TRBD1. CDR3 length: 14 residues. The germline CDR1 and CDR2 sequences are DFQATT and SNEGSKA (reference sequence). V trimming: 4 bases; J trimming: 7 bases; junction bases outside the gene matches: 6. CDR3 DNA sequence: TGCAGTGCTAAACGGACAGGGGGCGAGAACATTCAGTACTTC. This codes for CSAKRTGGENIQYF.

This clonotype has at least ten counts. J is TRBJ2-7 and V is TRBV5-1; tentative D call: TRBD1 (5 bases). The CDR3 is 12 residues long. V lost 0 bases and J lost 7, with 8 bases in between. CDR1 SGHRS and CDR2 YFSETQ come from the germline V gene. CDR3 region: CASSLAPGEQYF. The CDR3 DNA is TGCGCCAGCAGCTTGGCACCAGGGGAGCAGTACTTC.

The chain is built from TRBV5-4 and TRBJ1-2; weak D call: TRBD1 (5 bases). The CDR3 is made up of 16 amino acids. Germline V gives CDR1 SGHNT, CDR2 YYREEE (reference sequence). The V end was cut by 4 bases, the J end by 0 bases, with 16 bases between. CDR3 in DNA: TGTGCCAGCAGCACCTCCCCGGGACTCGCTAACTATGGCTACACCTTC. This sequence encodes CASSTSPGLANYGYTF.

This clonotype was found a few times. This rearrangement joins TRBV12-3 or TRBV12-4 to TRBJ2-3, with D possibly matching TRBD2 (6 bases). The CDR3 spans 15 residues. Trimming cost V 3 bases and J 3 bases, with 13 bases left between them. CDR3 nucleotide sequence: TGTGCCAGCAGTTTGAACCCTAGCGCGACAGATACGCAGTATTTT. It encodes CASSLNPSATDTQYF.

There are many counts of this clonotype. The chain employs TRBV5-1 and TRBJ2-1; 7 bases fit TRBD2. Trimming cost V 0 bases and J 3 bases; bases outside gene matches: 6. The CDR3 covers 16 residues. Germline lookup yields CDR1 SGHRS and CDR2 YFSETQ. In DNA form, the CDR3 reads TGCGCCAGCAGCTTGGCGTCTAGCGGAGACTACAATGAGCAGTTCTTC. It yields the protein CASSLASSGDYNEQFF.

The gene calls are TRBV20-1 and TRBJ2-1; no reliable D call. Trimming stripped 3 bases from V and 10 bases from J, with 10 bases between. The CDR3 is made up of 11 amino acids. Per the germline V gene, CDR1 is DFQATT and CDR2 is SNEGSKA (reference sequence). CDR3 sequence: CSASPHREQFF. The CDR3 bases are TGCAGTGCTAGTCCCCATCGGGAGCAGTTCTTC.

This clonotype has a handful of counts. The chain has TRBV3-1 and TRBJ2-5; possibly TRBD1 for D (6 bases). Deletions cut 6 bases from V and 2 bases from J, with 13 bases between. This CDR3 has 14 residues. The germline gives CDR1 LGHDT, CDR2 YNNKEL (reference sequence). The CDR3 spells CASSSVQGQETQYF. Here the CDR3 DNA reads TGTGCCAGCAGTTCTGTACAGGGTCAAGAGACCCAGTACTTC.